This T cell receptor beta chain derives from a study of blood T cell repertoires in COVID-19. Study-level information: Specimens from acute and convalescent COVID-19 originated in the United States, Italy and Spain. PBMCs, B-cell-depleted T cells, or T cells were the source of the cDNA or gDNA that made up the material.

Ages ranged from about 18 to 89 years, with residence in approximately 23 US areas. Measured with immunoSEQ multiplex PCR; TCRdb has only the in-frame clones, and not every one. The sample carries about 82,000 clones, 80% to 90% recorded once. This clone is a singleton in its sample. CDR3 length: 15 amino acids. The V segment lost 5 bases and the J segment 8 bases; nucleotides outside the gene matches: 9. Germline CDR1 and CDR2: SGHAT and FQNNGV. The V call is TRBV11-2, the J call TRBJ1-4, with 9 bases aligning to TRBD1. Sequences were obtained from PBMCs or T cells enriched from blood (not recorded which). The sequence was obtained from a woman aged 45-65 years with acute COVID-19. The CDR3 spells CASSHPQGAREKLFF. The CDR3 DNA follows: TGTGCCAGCAGCCACCCACAGGGGGCAAGGGAAAAACTGTTTTTT.